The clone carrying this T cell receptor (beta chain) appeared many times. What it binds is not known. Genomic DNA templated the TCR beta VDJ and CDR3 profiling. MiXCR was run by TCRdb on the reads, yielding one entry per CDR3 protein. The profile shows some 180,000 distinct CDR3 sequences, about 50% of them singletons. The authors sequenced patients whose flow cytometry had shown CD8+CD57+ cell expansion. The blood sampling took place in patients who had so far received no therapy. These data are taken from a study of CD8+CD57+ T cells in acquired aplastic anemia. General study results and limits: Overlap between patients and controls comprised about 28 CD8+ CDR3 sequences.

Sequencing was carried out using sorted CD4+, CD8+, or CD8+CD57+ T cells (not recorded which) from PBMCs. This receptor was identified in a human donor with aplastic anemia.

In DNA, the CDR3 is TGTGCCAGCAGCCTCAGCTGGCGACAGGGGAGGGCAGATACGCAGTATTTT. Translated: CASSLSWRQGRADTQYF. The chain links TRBV11-2 to TRBJ2-3; D is possibly TRBD1 (8 bases). The V gene lost 5 bases and the J gene lost 4 bases, with 22 bases spanning the gap. The CDR3 runs to 17 residues. CDR1 SGHAT and CDR2 FQNNGV come from the germline V gene.